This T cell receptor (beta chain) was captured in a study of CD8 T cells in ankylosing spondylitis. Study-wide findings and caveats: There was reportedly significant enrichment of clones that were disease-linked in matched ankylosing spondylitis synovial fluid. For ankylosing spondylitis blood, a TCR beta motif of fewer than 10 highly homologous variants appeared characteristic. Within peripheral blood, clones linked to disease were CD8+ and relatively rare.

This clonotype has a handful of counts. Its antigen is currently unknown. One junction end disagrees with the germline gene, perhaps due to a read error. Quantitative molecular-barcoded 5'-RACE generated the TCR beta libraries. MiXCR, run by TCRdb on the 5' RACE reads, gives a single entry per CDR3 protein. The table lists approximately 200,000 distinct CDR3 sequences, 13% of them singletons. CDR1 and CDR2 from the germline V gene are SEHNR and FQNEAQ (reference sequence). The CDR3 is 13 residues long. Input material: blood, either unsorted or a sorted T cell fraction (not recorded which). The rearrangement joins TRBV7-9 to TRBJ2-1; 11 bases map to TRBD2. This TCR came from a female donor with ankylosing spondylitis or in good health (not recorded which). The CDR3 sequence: CAGSLETSGTEFF. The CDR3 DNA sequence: TGTGCCGGCAGCTTAGAGACTAGCGGGACCGAGTTCTTC.